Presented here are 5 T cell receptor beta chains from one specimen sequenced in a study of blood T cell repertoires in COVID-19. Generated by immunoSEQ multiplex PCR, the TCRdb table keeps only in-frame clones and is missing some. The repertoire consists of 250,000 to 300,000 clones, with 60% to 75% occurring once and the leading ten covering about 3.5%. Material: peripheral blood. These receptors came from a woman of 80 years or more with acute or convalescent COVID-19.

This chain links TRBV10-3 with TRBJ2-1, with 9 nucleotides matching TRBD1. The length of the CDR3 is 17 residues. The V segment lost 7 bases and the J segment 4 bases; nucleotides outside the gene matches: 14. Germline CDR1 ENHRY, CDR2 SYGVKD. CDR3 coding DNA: TGTGCCATCACCCCCTACCGGGACAGGGCGAGATACAATGAGCAGTTCTTC. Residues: CAITPYRDRARYNEQFF.

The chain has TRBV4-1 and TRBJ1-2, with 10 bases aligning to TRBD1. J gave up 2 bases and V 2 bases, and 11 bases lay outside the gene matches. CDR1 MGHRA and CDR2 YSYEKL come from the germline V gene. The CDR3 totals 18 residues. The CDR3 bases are TGCGCCAGCAGCCAATATGGGACAGGGGTTTTACGCAACTATGGCTACACCTTC. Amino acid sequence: CASSQYGTGVLRNYGYTF.

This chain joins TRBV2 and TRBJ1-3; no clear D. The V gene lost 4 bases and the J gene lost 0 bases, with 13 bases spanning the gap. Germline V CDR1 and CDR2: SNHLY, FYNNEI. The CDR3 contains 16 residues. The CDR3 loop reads CASSGETILSGNTIYF. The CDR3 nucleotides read TGTGCCAGCAGTGGCGAAACTATCCTCTCTGGAAACACCATATATTTT.

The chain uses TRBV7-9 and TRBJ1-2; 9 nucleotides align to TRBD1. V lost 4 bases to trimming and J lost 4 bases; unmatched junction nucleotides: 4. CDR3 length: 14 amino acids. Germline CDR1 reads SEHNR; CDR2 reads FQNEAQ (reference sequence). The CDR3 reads CASSSQGQGYGYTF. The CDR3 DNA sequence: TGTGCCAGCAGCTCCCAGGGACAGGGCTATGGCTACACCTTC.

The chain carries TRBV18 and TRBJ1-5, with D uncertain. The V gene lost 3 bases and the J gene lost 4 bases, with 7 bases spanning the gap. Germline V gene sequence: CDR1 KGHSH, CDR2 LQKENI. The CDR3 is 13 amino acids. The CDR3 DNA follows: TGTGCCAGCTCACCGTATCAGAATCAGCCCCAGCATTTT. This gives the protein CASSPYQNQPQHF.